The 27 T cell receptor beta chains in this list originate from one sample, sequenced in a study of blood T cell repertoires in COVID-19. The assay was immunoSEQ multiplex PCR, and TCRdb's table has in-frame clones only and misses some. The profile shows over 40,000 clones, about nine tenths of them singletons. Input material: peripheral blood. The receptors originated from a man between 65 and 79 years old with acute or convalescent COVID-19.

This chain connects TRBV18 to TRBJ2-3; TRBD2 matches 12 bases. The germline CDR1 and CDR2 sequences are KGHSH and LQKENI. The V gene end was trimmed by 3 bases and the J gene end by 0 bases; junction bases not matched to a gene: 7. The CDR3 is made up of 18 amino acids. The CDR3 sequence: CASSPRLAGVSSTDTQYF. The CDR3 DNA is TGTGCCAGCTCACCTCGACTAGCGGGGGTATCTAGCACAGATACGCAGTATTTT.

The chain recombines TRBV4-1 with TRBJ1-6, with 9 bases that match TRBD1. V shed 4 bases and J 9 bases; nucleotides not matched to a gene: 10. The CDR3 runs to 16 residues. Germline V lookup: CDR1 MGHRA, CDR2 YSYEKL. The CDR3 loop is CASSRQGDRASSPLHF. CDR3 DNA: TGCGCCAGCAGCCGCCAAGGGGACAGGGCTTCTTCACCCCTCCACTTT.

CDR3 sequence (DNA): TGTGCCAGCAGTTACATTGGGACAACGTCCGAGCAGTACTTC. Translation: CASSYIGTTSEQYF. The V and J genes are TRBV6-2 or TRBV6-3 and TRBJ2-7; D may be TRBD1 (6 bases). V lost 2 bases and J lost 6, with 14 bases in between. The germline V gene has CDR1 MNHEY and CDR2 SVGEGT. The CDR3 length is 14 residues.

Here the CDR3 DNA reads TGTGCCAGCAGGCCCGGGACAGGGGGCTCTGGGGCCAACGTCCTGACTTTC. Translating it yields CASRPGTGGSGANVLTF. The chain carries TRBV21-1 and TRBJ2-6; the table names TRBD1, a call not compared with the DNA. TRBV21-1 is a pseudogene locus. The CDR3 loop spans 17 amino acids.

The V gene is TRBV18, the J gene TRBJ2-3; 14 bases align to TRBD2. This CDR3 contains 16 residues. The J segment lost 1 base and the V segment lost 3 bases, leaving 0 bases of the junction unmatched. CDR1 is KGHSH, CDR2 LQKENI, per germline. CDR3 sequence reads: CASSPGLAGGTDTQYF. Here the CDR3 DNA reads TGTGCCAGCTCACCGGGACTAGCGGGGGGCACAGATACGCAGTATTTT.

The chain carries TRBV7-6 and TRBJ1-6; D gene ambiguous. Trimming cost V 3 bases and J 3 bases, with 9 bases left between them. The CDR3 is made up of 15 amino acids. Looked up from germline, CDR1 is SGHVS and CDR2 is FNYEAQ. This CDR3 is CASSLSGNYNSPLHF. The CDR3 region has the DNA TGTGCCAGCAGCTTGAGCGGCAACTATAATTCACCCCTCCACTTT.

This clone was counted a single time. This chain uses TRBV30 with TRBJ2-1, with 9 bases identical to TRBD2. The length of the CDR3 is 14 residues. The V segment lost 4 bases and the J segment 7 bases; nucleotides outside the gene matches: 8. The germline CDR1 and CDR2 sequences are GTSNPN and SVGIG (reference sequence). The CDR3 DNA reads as TGTGCCTGGAACGGTGCGGGGGGGCCTAATGAGCAGTTCTTC. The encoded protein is CAWNGAGGPNEQFF. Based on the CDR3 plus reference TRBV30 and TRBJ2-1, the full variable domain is SQTIHQWPATLVQPVGSPLSLECTVEGTSNPNLYWYRQAAGRGLQLLFYSVGIGQISSEVPQNLSASRPQDRQFILSSKKLLLSDSGFYLCAWNGAGGPNEQFFGPGTRLTVL.

The CDR3 DNA reads TGTGCCAGCAGCCAAGTTACTAGGACTGTGAAAGGGGCCAACGTCCTGACTTTC. Residues: CASSQVTRTVKGANVLTF. This chain links TRBV14 with TRBJ2-6; TRBD2 might be the D (5 bases). V lost 1 base, J lost 4 bases, and 17 bases lay in between. The CDR3 has 18 amino acids. In germline, CDR1 is SGHDN, CDR2 FVKESK.

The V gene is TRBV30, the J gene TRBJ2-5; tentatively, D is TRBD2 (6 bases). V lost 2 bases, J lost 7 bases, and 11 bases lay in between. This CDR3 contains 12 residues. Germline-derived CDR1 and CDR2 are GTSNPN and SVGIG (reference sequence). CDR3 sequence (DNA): TGTGCCTGGAGTACGGAGGGGTGGACCCAGTACTTC. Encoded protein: CAWSTEGWTQYF.

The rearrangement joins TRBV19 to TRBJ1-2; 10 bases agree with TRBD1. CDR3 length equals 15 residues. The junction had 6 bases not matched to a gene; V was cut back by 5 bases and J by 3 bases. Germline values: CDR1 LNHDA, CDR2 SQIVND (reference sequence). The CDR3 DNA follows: TGTGCCAGTAGTCCCCGGGGGACAGGGGACTATGGCTACACCTTC. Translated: CASSPRGTGDYGYTF.

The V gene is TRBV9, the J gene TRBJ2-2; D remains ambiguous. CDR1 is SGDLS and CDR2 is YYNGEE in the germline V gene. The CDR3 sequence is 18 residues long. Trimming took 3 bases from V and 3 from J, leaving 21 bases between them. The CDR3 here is CASSDSAHRPDYTGELFF. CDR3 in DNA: TGTGCCAGCAGCGACTCAGCACACCGACCCGACTACACCGGGGAGCTGTTTTTT.

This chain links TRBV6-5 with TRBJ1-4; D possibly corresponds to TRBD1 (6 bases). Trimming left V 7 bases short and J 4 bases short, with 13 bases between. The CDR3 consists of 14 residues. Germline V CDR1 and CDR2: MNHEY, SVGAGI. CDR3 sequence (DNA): TGTGCCAGCACGAGGACAGTCAGTAATGAAAAACTGTTTTTT. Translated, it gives CASTRTVSNEKLFF.

CDR3 coding DNA: TGTGCCAGCTCACCTGGACAGCAGAACACTGAAGCTTTCTTT. Protein: CASSPGQQNTEAFF. V and J are TRBV18 and TRBJ1-1; the D gene is possibly TRBD1 (6 bases). The CDR3 has 14 residues. Germline V gene lookup returns CDR1 KGHSH and CDR2 LQKENI. The ends were cut back, 3 bases at V and 1 base at J, with 9 bases in the middle.

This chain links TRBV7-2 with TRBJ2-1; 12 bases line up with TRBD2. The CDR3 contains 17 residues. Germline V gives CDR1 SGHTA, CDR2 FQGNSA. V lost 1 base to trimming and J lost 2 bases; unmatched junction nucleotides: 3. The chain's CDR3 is CASSLVPSGGAYNEQFF. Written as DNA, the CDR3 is TGTGCCAGCAGCTTAGTCCCTAGCGGGGGGGCCTACAATGAGCAGTTCTTC.

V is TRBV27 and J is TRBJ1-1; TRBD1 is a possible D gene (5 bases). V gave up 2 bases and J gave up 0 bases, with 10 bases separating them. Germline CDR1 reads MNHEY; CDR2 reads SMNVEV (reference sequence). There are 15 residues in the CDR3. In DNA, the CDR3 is TGTGCCAGCAGTTTAGACAGTTACATGAACACTGAAGCTTTCTTT. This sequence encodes CASSLDSYMNTEAFF.

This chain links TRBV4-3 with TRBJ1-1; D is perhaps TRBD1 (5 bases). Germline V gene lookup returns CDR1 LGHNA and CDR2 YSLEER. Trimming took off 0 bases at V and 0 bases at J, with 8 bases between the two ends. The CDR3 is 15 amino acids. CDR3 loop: CASSQDPGVNTEAFF. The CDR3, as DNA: TGCGCCAGCAGCCAAGATCCGGGGGTGAACACTGAAGCTTTCTTT.

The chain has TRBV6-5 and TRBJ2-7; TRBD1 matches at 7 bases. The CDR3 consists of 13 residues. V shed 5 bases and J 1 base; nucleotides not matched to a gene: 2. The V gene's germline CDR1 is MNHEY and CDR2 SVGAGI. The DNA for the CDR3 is TGTGCCAGCAGTCCGACAGGGTCCTACGAGCAGTACTTC. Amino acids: CASSPTGSYEQYF.

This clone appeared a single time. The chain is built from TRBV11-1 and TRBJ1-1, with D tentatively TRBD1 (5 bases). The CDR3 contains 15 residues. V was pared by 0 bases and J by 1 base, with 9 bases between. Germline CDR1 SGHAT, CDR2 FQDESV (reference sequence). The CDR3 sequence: CASSLARGGNTEAFF. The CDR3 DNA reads TGTGCCAGCAGCTTAGCAAGGGGTGGGAACACTGAAGCTTTCTTT. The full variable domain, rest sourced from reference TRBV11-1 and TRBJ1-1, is EAEVAQSPRYKITEKSQAVAFWCDPISGHATLYWYRQILGQGPELLVQFQDESVVDDSQLPKDRFSAERLKGVDSTLKIQPAELGDSAMYLCASSLARGGNTEAFFGQGTRLTVV.

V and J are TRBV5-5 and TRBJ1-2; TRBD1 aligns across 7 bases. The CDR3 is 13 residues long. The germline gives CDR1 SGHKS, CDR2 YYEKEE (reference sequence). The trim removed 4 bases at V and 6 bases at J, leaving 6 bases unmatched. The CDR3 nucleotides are TGTGCCAGCAGCGTAGGGGGCATGGATGGCTACACCTTC. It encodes CASSVGGMDGYTF. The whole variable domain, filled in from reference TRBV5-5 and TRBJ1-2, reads DAGVTQSPTHLIKTRGQQVTLRCSPISGHKSVSWYQQVLGQGPQFIFQYYEKEERGRGNFPDRFSARQFPNYSSELNVNALLLGDSALYLCASSVGGMDGYTFGSGTRLTVV.

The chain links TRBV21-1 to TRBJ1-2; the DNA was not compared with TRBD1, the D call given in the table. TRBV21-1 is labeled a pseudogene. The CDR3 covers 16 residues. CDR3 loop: CASSRPDRKAFYGYTF. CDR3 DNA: TGTGCCAGCAGCCGCCCGGACAGGAAGGCTTTCTATGGCTACACCTTC.

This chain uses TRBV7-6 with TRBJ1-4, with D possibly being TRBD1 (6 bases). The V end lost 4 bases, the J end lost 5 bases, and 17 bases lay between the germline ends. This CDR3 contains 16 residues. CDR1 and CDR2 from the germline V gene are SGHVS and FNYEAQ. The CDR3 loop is CASSSSRGGTNEKLFF. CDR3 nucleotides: TGTGCCAGCAGCTCTAGCAGAGGGGGAACAAATGAAAAACTGTTTTTT.

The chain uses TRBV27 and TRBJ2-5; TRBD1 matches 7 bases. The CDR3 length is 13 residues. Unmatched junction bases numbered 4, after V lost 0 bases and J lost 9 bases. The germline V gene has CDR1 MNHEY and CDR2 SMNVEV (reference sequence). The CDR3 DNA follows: TGTGCCAGCAGTTTATCACAGGGGAGTTCCCAGTACTTC. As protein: CASSLSQGSSQYF.

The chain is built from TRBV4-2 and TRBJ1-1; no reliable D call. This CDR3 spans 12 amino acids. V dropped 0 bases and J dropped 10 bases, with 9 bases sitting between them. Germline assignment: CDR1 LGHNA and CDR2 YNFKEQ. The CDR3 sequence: CASSQDIRGAFF. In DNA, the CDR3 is TGTGCCAGCAGCCAAGATATACGGGGAGCTTTCTTT.

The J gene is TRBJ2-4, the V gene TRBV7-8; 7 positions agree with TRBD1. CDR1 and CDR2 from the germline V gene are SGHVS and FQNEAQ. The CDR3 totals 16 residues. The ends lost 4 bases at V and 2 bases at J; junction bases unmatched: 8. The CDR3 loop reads CASSWTYRGTKNIQYF. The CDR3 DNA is TGTGCCAGCAGCTGGACGTACAGGGGAACCAAAAACATTCAGTACTTC.

In nucleotides, the CDR3 is TGTGCCAGCAGCGGCTGGACTAGCGGGGGAAGGGCGGGTGAGCAGTTCTTC. It is translated as CASSGWTSGGRAGEQFF. The gene calls are TRBV7-8 and TRBJ2-1; 13 bases map to TRBD2. Germline CDR1 is SGHVS and CDR2 is FQNEAQ. Trimming removed 5 bases from V and 9 bases from J; junction bases left unmatched: 13. The CDR3 has 17 amino acids.

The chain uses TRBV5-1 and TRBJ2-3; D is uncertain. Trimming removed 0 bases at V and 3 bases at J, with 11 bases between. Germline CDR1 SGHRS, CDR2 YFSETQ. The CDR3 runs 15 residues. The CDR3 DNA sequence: TGCGCCAGCAGCTTGGTCCCGACTGTTACAGATACGCAGTATTTT. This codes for CASSLVPTVTDTQYF. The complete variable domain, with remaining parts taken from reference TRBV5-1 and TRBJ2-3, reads KAGVTQTPRYLIKTRGQQVTLSCSPISGHRSVSWYQQTPGQGLQFLFEYFSETQRNKGNFPGRFSGRQFSNSRSEMNVSTLELGDSALYLCASSLVPTVTDTQYFGPGTRLTVL.

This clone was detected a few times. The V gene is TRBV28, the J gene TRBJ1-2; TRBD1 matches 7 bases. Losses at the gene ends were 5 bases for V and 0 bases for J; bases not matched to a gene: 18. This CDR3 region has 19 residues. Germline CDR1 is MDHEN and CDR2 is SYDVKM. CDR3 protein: CASSPMVLRRDRANYGYTF. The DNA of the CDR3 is TGTGCCAGCAGTCCCATGGTCCTGAGGCGGGACAGAGCTAACTATGGCTACACCTTC.